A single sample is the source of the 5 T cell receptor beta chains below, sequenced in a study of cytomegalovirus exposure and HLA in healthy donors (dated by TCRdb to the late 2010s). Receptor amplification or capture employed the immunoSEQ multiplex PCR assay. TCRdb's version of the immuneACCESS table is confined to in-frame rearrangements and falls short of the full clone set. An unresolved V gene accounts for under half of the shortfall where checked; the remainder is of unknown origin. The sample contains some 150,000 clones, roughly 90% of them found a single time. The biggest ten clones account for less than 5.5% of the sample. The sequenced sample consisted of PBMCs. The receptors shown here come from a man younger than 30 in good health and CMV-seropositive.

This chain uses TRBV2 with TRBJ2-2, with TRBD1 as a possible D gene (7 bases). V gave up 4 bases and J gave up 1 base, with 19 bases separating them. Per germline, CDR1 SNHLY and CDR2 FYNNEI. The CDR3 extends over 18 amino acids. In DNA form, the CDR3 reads TGTGCCAGCAGTGTGCGTACAGGGGACTTCCAGAACACCGGGGAGCTGTTTTTT. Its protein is CASSVRTGDFQNTGELFF.

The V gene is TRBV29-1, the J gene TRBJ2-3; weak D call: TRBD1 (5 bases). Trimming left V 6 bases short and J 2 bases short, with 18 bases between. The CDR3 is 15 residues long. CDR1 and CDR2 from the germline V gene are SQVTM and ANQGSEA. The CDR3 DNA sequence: TGCAGCGTAATTGAAGACAGAGCCATCACAGATACGCAGTATTTT. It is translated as CSVIEDRAITDTQYF.

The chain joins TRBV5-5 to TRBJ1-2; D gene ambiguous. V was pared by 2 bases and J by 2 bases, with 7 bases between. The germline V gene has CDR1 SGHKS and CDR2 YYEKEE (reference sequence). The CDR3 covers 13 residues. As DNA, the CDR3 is TGTGCCAGCAGCTTACCAGCGAACTATGGCTACACCTTC. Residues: CASSLPANYGYTF. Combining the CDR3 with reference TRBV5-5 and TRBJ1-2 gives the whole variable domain DAGVTQSPTHLIKTRGQQVTLRCSPISGHKSVSWYQQVLGQGPQFIFQYYEKEERGRGNFPDRFSARQFPNYSSELNVNALLLGDSALYLCASSLPANYGYTFGSGTRLTVV.

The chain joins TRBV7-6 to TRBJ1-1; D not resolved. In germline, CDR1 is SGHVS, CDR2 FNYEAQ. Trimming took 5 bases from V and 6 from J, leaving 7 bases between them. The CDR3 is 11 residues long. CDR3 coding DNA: TGTGCCAGCAGCCCTGCGGCTGAAGCTTTCTTT. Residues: CASSPAAEAFF.

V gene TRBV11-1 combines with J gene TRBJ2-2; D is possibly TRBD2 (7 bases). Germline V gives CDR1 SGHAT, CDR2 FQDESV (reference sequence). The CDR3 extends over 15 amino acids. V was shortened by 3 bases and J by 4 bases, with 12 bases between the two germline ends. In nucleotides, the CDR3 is TGTGCCAGCAGCTTCGGGGGGCTTGGCACCGGGGAGCTGTTTTTT. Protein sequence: CASSFGGLGTGELFF. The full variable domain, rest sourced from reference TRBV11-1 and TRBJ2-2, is EAEVAQSPRYKITEKSQAVAFWCDPISGHATLYWYRQILGQGPELLVQFQDESVVDDSQLPKDRFSAERLKGVDSTLKIQPAELGDSAMYLCASSFGGLGTGELFFGEGSRLTVL.